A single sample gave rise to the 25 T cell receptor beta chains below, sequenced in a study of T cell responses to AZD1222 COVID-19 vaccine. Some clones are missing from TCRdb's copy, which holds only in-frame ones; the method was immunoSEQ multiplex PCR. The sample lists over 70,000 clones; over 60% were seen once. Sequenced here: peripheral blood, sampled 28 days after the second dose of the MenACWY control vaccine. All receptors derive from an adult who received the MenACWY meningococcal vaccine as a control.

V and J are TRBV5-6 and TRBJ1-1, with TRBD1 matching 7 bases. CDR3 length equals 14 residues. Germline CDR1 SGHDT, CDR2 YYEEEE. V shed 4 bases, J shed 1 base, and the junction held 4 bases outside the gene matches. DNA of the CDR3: TGTGCCAGCAGCACTCGACAGGGGAACACTGAAGCTTTCTTT. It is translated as CASSTRQGNTEAFF.

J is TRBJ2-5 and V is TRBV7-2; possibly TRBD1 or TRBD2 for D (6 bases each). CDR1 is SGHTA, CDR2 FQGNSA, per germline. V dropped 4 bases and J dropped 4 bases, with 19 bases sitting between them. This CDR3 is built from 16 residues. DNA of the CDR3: TGTGCCAGCAGCTCCGACTTCAGGGGAGGAAGAGAGACCCAGTACTTC. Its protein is CASSSDFRGGRETQYF.

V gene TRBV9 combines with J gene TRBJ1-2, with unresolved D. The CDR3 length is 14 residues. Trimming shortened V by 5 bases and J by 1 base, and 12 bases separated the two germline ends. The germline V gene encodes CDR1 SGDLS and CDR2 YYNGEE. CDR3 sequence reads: CASSKEARNYGYTF. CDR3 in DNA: TGTGCCAGCAGTAAAGAAGCGCGTAACTATGGCTACACCTTC.

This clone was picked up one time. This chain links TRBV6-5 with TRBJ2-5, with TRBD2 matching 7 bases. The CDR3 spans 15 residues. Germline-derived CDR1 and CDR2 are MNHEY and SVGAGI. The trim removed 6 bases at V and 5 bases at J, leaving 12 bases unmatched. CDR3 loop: CASSVLGGEDETQYF. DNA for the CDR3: TGTGCCAGCAGCGTCTTGGGGGGGGAGGACGAGACCCAGTACTTC.

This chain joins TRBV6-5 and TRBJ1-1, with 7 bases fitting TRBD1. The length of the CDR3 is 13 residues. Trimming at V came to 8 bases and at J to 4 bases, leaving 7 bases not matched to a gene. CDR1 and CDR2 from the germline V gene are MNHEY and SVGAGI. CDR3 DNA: TGTGCCAGCCACAGGGGACTGGGCACTGAAGCTTTCTTT. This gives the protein CASHRGLGTEAFF.

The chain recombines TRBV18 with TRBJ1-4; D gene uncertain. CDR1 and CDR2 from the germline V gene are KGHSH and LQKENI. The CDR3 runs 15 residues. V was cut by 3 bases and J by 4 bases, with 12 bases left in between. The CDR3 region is CASSPRAVDNEKLFF. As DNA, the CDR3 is TGTGCCAGCTCACCTCGGGCAGTTGATAATGAAAAACTGTTTTTT.

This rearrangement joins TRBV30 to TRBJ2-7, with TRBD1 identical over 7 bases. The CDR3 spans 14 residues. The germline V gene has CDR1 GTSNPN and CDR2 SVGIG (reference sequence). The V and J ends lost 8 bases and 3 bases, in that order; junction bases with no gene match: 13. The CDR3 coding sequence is TGTGCCAGCTTAGACCGGGACAGAGGCTACGAGCAGTACTTC. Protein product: CASLDRDRGYEQYF.

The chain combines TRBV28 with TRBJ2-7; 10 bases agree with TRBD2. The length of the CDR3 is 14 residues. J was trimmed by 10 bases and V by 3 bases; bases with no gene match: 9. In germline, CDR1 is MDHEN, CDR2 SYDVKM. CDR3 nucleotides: TGTGCCAGCAGTTTGGAAATGCTAGCGGGAGAACAGTACTTC. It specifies CASSLEMLAGEQYF.

The CDR3 sequence: CASSRTDTQYF. The CDR3 nucleotides are TGTGCCAGCAGCCGCACAGATACGCAGTATTTT. The rearrangement joins TRBV5-6 to TRBJ2-3; no clear D. CDR1 is SGHDT, CDR2 YYEEEE, per germline. The CDR3 contains 11 residues. Trimming cost V 4 bases and J 1 base, with 1 base left between them. The full variable domain, its missing parts supplied by reference TRBV5-6 and TRBJ2-3, is DAGVTQSPTHLIKTRGQQVTLRCSPKSGHDTVSWYQQALGQGPQFIFQYYEEEERQRGNFPDRFSGHQFPNYSSELNVNALLLGDSALYLCASSRTDTQYFGPGTRLTVL.

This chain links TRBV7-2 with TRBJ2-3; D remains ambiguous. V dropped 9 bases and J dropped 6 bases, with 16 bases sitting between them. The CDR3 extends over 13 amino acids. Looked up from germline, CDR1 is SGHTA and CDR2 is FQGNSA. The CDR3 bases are TGTGCCAGTGCAGAACCTATCAAGGATACGCAGTATTTT. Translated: CASAEPIKDTQYF.

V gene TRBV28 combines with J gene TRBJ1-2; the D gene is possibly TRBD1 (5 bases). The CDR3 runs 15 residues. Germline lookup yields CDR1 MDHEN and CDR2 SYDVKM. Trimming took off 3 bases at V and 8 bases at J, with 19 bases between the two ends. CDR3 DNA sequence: TGTGCCAGCAGTTTGGCCCCCGGGCTTGGGGGAGGCTACACCTTC. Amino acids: CASSLAPGLGGGYTF.

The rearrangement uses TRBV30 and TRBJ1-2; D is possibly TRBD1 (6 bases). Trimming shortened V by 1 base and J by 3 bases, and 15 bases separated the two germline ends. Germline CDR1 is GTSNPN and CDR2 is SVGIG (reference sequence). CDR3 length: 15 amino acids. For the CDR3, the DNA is TGTGCCTGGAGTGGACAACGGGACAACTACTATGGCTACACCTTC. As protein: CAWSGQRDNYYGYTF. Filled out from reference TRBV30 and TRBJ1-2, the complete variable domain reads SQTIHQWPATLVQPVGSPLSLECTVEGTSNPNLYWYRQAAGRGLQLLFYSVGIGQISSEVPQNLSASRPQDRQFILSSKKLLLSDSGFYLCAWSGQRDNYYGYTFGSGTRLTVV.

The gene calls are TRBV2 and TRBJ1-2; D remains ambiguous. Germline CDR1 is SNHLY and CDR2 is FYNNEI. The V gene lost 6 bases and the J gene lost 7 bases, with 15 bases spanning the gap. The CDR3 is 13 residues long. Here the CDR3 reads CASRSRALSGYTF. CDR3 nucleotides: TGTGCCAGCAGGTCCCGGGCCCTTAGTGGCTACACCTTC.

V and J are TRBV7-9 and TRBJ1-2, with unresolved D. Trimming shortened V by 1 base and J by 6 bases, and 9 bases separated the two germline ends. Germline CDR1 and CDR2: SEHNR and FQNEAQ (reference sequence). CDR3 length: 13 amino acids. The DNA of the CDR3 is TGTGCCAGCAGCTTAGTCGCGGGCGATGGCTACACCTTC. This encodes CASSLVAGDGYTF.

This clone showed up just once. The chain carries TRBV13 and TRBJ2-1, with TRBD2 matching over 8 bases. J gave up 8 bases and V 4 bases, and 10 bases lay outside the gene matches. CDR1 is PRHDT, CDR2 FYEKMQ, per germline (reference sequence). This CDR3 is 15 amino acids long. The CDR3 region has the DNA TGTGCCAGCAGCTCCCCACTAGCGGCCGAGGATGAGCAGTTCTTC. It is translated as CASSSPLAAEDEQFF.

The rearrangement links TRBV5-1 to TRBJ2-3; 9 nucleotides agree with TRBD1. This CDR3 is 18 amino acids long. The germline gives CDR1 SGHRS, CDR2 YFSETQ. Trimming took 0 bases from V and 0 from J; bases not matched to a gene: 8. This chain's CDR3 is CASSLGTGVGPSTDTQYF. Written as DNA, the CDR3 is TGCGCCAGCAGCTTGGGGACAGGGGTAGGACCTAGCACAGATACGCAGTATTTT.

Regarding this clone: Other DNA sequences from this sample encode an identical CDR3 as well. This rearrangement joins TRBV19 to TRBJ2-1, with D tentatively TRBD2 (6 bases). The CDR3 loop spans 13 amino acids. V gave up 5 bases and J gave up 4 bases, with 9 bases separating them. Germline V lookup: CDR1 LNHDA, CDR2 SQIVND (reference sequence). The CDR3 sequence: CASSGGLYNEQFF. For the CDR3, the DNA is TGTGCCAGTAGTGGGGGGTTGTACAATGAGCAGTTCTTC.

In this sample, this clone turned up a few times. The CDR3 bases are TGTGCCAGCAGCGTAGGGATACAGACAGGGGGCAACGAAAAACTGTTTTTT. Protein: CASSVGIQTGGNEKLFF. The rearrangement links TRBV9 to TRBJ1-4; 10 bases line up with TRBD1. The V gene's germline CDR1 is SGDLS and CDR2 YYNGEE. The CDR3 length is 17 residues. V was pared by 0 bases and J by 8 bases, with 10 bases of the junction left unmatched.

Here the CDR3 reads CASSPGSGAGQPQHF. CDR3 nucleotides: TGTGCCAGCAGCCCAGGGTCGGGGGCAGGACAGCCCCAGCATTTT. This chain joins TRBV11-3 and TRBJ1-5; D perhaps matches TRBD1 (6 bases). The CDR3 is 15 amino acids. CDR1 and CDR2 from the germline V gene are SGHNT and YENEEA. Between the trimmed V and J ends, which lost 5 bases and 7 bases, there was a span of 18 bases. The complete variable domain, with remaining parts taken from reference TRBV11-3 and TRBJ1-5, reads EAGVVQSPRYKIIEKKQPVAFWCNPISGHNTLYWYLQNLGQGPELLIRYENEEAVDDSQLPKDRFSAERLKGVDSTLKIQPAELGDSAVYLCASSPGSGAGQPQHFGDGTRLSIL.

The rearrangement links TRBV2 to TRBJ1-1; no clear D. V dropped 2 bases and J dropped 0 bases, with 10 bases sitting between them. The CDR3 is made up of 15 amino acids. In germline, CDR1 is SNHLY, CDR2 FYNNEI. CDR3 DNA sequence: TGTGCCAGCAGTGAACTGGCAGTTCTGAACACTGAAGCTTTCTTT. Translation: CASSELAVLNTEAFF.

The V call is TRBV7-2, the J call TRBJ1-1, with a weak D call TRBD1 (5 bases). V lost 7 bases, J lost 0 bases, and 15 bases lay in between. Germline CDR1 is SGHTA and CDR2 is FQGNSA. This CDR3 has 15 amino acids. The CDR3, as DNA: TGTGCCAGCACCATGGGAGGGGCCATGAACACTGAAGCTTTCTTT. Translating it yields CASTMGGAMNTEAFF.

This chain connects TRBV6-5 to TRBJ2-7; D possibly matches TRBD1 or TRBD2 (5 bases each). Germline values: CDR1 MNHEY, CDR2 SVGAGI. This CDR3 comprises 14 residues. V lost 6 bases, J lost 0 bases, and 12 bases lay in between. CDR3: CASRGEGSSYEQYF. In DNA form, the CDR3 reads TGTGCCAGCAGGGGGGAAGGCAGCTCCTACGAGCAGTACTTC.

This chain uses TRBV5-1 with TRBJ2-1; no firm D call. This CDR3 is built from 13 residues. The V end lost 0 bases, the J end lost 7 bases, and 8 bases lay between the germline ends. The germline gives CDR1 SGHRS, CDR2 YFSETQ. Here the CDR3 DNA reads TGCGCCAGCAGCTTGGACAGCTCGAATGAGCAGTTCTTC. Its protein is CASSLDSSNEQFF.

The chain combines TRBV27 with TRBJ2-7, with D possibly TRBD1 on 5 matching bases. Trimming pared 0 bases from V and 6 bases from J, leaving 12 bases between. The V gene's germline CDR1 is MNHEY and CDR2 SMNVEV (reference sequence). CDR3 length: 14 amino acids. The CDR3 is CASSLSVQGGEQYF. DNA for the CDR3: TGTGCCAGCAGTTTATCGGTCCAGGGTGGCGAGCAGTACTTC.

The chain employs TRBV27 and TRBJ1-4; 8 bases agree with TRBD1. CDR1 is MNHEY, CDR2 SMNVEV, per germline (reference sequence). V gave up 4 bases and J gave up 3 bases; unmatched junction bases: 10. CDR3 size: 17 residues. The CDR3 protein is CASSYTGGRVANEKLFF. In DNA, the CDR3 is TGTGCCAGCAGTTATACAGGGGGAAGAGTAGCTAATGAAAAACTGTTTTTT.